This T cell receptor beta chain was obtained from a study of TIL therapy for anti-PD-1-resistant metastatic lung cancer. The wider study: Tumors were harvested before any PD-1/PD-L1 blockade. Patients had a median age of approximately 56 years (range about 35-80). Notes on the study in general: The baseline peripheral repertoire was partially replaced by infused TIL clonotypes that later decayed.

The CDR3 loop spans 14 amino acids. Trimming took 6 bases from V and 1 from J; bases not matched to a gene: 4. Germline V gives CDR1 SQVTM, CDR2 ANQGSEA. Worth noting for this clone: Antigen specificity is unknown.

The immunoSEQ assay was v3. Sequencing was performed with immunoSEQ multiplex PCR; in TCRdb, only in-frame clones are kept and a portion is missing. The sample shows 55,000 or so clones, roughly four fifths of them seen only once. The time point is: pre-treatment sample, taken before nivolumab and TIL therapy. Enrollment ran from 2017 to January 2020. The sequencing here drew on blood, taken at baseline. The sequence was collected from a person between 25 and 80 years old with non-small cell lung cancer. The chain carries TRBV29-1 and TRBJ2-1; 9 positions agree with TRBD2. The CDR3 protein is CSVETSGSYNEQFF. CDR3 DNA: TGCAGCGTCGAGACTAGCGGATCCTACAATGAGCAGTTCTTC.